The 32 T cell receptor beta chains in this list originate from one sample, sequenced in a study of identical twins. TCRdb processed the 5' RACE reads anew with MiXCR; each CDR3 protein has one entry. Of 650,000 to 800,000 distinct CDR3 sequences listed, over 8.5% are singletons. These data also featured in a second study, about yellow fever vaccine responses in identical twins.

The sequencing sample was made of PBMCs. Receptor source: a woman aged 18 to 35 in good health.

This clonotype was observed a handful of times. The V gene is TRBV11-2, the J gene TRBJ2-7; TRBD2 agrees at 9 bases. V shed 1 base, J shed 0 bases, and the junction held 10 bases outside the gene matches. The CDR3 loop spans 18 amino acids. The germline CDR1 and CDR2 sequences are SGHAT and FQNNGV. The DNA of the CDR3 is TGTGCCAGCAGCTTAGTCCCCGGACTAGCGCTTAGCTCCTACGAGCAGTACTTC. Residues: CASSLVPGLALSSYEQYF. Full variable domain (outside the CDR3, taken from reference TRBV11-2 and TRBJ2-7): EAGVAQSPRYKIIEKRQSVAFWCNPISGHATLYWYQQILGQGPKLLIQFQNNGVVDDSQLPKDRFSAERLKGVDSTLKIQPAKLEDSAVYLCASSLVPGLALSSYEQYFGPGTRLTVT.

This clonotype was counted a few times. The CDR3 spells CASSLGGQSLYEQYF. Here the CDR3 DNA reads TGTGCCAGCAGCCTCGGGGGACAGAGTCTCTACGAGCAGTACTTC. The chain has TRBV7-9 and TRBJ2-7, with D possibly TRBD1 on 7 matching bases. CDR3 length: 15 amino acids. The ends were cut back, 5 bases at V and 3 bases at J, with 17 bases in the middle. Germline-derived CDR1 and CDR2 are SEHNR and FQNEAQ (reference sequence).

The chain's CDR3 is CASSFAPNYEQYF. In DNA form, the CDR3 reads TGCGCCAGCAGCTTTGCACCGAACTACGAGCAGTACTTC. The rearrangement uses TRBV5-1 and TRBJ2-7; no firm D call. Looked up from germline, CDR1 is SGHRS and CDR2 is YFSETQ. This CDR3 comprises 13 residues. V shed 2 bases and J shed 3 bases, with 9 bases lying between them.

The chain couples TRBV6-2 or TRBV6-3 to TRBJ2-7; D is tentatively TRBD1 or TRBD2 (5 bases each). V shed 7 bases and J shed 2 bases, with 12 bases lying between them. The germline V gene encodes CDR1 MNHEY and CDR2 SVGEGT. CDR3 length equals 13 residues. The CDR3 nucleotides read TGTGCCAGCAATCGGGACCCCACCTACGAGCAGTACTTC. It is translated as CASNRDPTYEQYF.

This clonotype was observed a handful of times. This sequence joins TRBV2 and TRBJ1-2; no reliable D call. V was clipped by 1 base and J by 5 bases, with 2 bases between them. From germline, CDR1 is SNHLY and CDR2 FYNNEI. The CDR3 is 11 residues long. In DNA, the CDR3 is TGTGCCAGCAGTGAAGGGTATGGCTACACCTTC. Translation: CASSEGYGYTF.

The chain links TRBV11-2 to TRBJ2-5; a weak D match, TRBD1 (5 bases). V lost 1 base and J 2 bases, leaving 14 bases between the germline ends. The V gene's germline CDR1 is SGHAT and CDR2 FQNNGV. The CDR3 sequence is 16 residues long. The DNA for the CDR3 is TGTGCCAGCAGCTTAGTTCCGGCCAGGGAACAAGAGACCCAGTACTTC. This gives the protein CASSLVPAREQETQYF.

This clonotype came up a few times. This chain uses TRBV20-1 with TRBJ2-5; TRBD2 matches at 7 bases. Germline V CDR1 and CDR2: DFQATT, SNEGSKA (reference sequence). Trimming removed 0 bases from V and 5 bases from J; junction bases left unmatched: 9. The CDR3 runs 15 residues. CDR3 amino acids: CSAREREMVLETQYF. The DNA of the CDR3 is TGCAGTGCTAGAGAGCGGGAGATGGTTTTGGAGACCCAGTACTTC.

This clonotype was counted a few times. The chain is built from TRBV19 and TRBJ1-1, with D hard to call. Germline lookup yields CDR1 LNHDA and CDR2 SQIVND (reference sequence). Trimming removed 7 bases from V and 0 bases from J, with 9 bases in between. This CDR3 region has 13 residues. The chain's CDR3 is CASTFRVNTEAFF. The DNA of the CDR3 is TGTGCCAGTACCTTTAGAGTGAACACTGAAGCTTTCTTT.

This clonotype was counted at least ten times. The rearrangement links TRBV9 to TRBJ2-5, with 8 nucleotides matching TRBD1. Germline V lookup: CDR1 SGDLS, CDR2 YYNGEE. This CDR3 is built from 14 residues. Trimming cost V 3 bases and J 5 bases; bases outside gene matches: 6. The CDR3 reads CASSGTGKGETQYF. The DNA of the CDR3 is TGTGCCAGCAGCGGGACAGGGAAGGGTGAGACCCAGTACTTC.

This clonotype was counted at least ten times. The chain is built from TRBV29-1 and TRBJ2-2; TRBD1 might be the D (7 bases). The CDR3 has 14 amino acids. Germline CDR1 SQVTM, CDR2 ANQGSEA. Trimming removed 5 bases at V and 6 bases at J, with 16 bases between. For the CDR3, the DNA is TGCAGCGTTCAAGGGCAGGGGGAGGCCGGGGAGCTGTTTTTT. It codes for CSVQGQGEAGELFF.

V is TRBV6-1 and J is TRBJ1-2; the D gene is possibly TRBD1 (6 bases). The CDR3 runs to 16 residues. V was shortened by 4 bases and J by 6 bases, with 21 bases between the two germline ends. Germline V gene sequence: CDR1 MNHNS, CDR2 SASEGT. This CDR3 reads CASSVLWGARSDGYTF. In DNA form, the CDR3 reads TGTGCCAGCAGTGTTTTATGGGGGGCGCGAAGTGATGGCTACACCTTC.

This clonotype came up many times. The rearrangement uses TRBV20-1 and TRBJ2-7; 10 bases agree with TRBD2. CDR1 and CDR2 (germline): DFQATT, SNEGSKA (reference sequence). The CDR3 has 15 residues. The V gene end was trimmed by 5 bases and the J gene end by 2 bases; junction bases not matched to a gene: 9. The CDR3 here is CSAQAASGGPYEQYF. The CDR3 DNA sequence: TGCAGTGCTCAGGCCGCTAGCGGGGGCCCCTACGAGCAGTACTTC.

This clonotype was recorded once. This sequence may be a read error, since a much larger clone differs from it by one base. J is TRBJ2-3 and V is TRBV9; D could derive from TRBD1 or TRBD2 (5 bases each). Germline loops: CDR1 SGDLS, CDR2 YYNGEE. This CDR3 comprises 13 residues. The CDR3 protein is CASSAEVGDTHYF. In DNA form, the CDR3 reads TGTGCCAGCAGCGCCGAGGTGGGGGATACGCATTATTTT.

This clonotype occurred a few times. V and J are TRBV11-2 and TRBJ2-5; TRBD1 or TRBD2 may be the D gene (5 bases each). The CDR3 extends over 16 amino acids. Germline lookup yields CDR1 SGHAT and CDR2 FQNNGV. Trimming took 4 bases from V and 6 from J, leaving 21 bases between them. CDR3: CASSSFLVRDDKTQYF. The DNA for the CDR3 is TGTGCCAGCAGCTCCTTTTTGGTCAGGGACGATAAGACCCAGTACTTC.

The chain employs TRBV25-1 and TRBJ2-1, with D hard to call. The V and J ends lost 1 base and 0 bases respectively, with 16 bases between them. The CDR3 has 18 residues. Germline CDR1 and CDR2: MGHDK and SYGVNS. This CDR3 is CASSESPLAESSYNEQFF. As DNA, the CDR3 is TGTGCCAGCAGTGAATCCCCCTTAGCCGAGAGCTCCTACAATGAGCAGTTCTTC.

The chain combines TRBV7-3 with TRBJ2-1, with 11 bases aligning to TRBD2. J was trimmed by 6 bases and V by 4 bases; bases with no gene match: 5. Germline CDR1 reads SGHTA; CDR2 reads FQGTGA. The CDR3 consists of 15 residues. This CDR3 reads CASSSGLAASNEQFF. In DNA, the CDR3 is TGTGCCAGCAGCTCGGGACTAGCGGCTTCCAATGAGCAGTTCTTC.

The chain carries TRBV5-1 and TRBJ2-7; the match to TRBD1 covers 9 bases. Germline V gene sequence: CDR1 SGHRS, CDR2 YFSETQ. V lost 2 bases to trimming and J lost 7 bases; unmatched junction nucleotides: 7. This CDR3 region has 14 residues. For the CDR3, the DNA is TGCGCCAGCAGCTTTACAGGGGGCCAGGGGGAGCAGTACTTC. Translating it yields CASSFTGGQGEQYF.

The rearrangement uses TRBV5-1 and TRBJ2-2; TRBD2 matches at 16 bases. In germline, CDR1 is SGHRS, CDR2 YFSETQ. The CDR3 runs to 18 residues. Trimming cost V 2 bases and J 4 bases; bases outside gene matches: 5. The CDR3 region is CASSFSGTSGGATGELFF. CDR3 DNA: TGCGCCAGCAGCTTCTCCGGGACTAGCGGGGGGGCCACCGGGGAGCTGTTTTTT.

This clonotype occurred many times. CDR3 in DNA: TGTGCCACCAGTGATTTGGGGACCCTCGAGGCCGGGGAGCTGTTTTTT. This gives the protein CATSDLGTLEAGELFF. The rearrangement uses TRBV24-1 and TRBJ2-2; D is perhaps TRBD1 or TRBD2 (5 bases each). V lost 0 bases to trimming and J lost 6 bases, with 13 bases between them. This CDR3 comprises 16 residues. Per germline, CDR1 KGHDR and CDR2 SFDVKD.

This clonotype was seen more than once but under ten times. The chain recombines TRBV30 with TRBJ1-1, with a possible D match to TRBD1 (6 bases). V lost 2 bases to trimming and J lost 5 bases, with 12 bases between them. The V gene's germline CDR1 is GTSNPN and CDR2 SVGIG (reference sequence). This CDR3 comprises 13 residues. The CDR3 is CAWSIQGRTEAFF. The CDR3 DNA reads as TGTGCCTGGAGTATACAGGGCAGGACTGAAGCTTTCTTT.

The table lists this clonotype with many counts. The V gene is TRBV5-1, the J gene TRBJ2-6, with D unresolved. Germline values: CDR1 SGHRS, CDR2 YFSETQ. The CDR3 sequence is 13 residues long. V was shortened by 7 bases and J by 2 bases, with 7 bases between the two germline ends. The CDR3 DNA sequence: TGCGCCAGCCTCAACACTGGGGCCAACGTCCTGACTTTC. This translates into CASLNTGANVLTF.

This clonotype came up a few times. The chain recombines TRBV12-5 with TRBJ2-2, with TRBD1 as a possible D gene (6 bases). With 0 bases removed from V and 7 bases from J, the gap between germline ends came to 15 bases. Germline V CDR1 and CDR2: LGHNT, FRNRAP. The CDR3 is made up of 16 amino acids. The CDR3 DNA reads TGTGCTAGTGGTTTGGTTCTAACAGGGAAGGGCGGGGAGCTGTTTTTT. It encodes CASGLVLTGKGGELFF.

This clonotype showed up just a few times. The chain is built from TRBV4-2 and TRBJ2-7; 10 bases align to TRBD2. J was trimmed by 1 base and V by 1 base; bases with no gene match: 4. CDR1 and CDR2 (germline): LGHNA, YNFKEQ. The CDR3 runs to 16 residues. The CDR3 region has the DNA TGTGCCAGCAGCCAAGGCGGGACTAGCGTGTCCTACGAGCAGTACTTC. It encodes CASSQGGTSVSYEQYF.

This clonotype was seen many times. The chain joins TRBV28 to TRBJ1-2; no clear D gene. This CDR3 is built from 13 residues. The germline CDR1 and CDR2 sequences are MDHEN and SYDVKM. Trimming shortened V by 5 bases and J by 4 bases, and 11 bases separated the two germline ends. CDR3 sequence reads: CASSPTWSYGYTF. The CDR3 DNA reads TGTGCCAGCAGTCCGACGTGGAGCTATGGCTACACCTTC.

This clonotype was seen many times. The J gene is TRBJ2-7, the V gene TRBV3-1, with D possibly matching TRBD1 (5 bases). The CDR3 is 14 amino acids. In germline, CDR1 is LGHDT, CDR2 YNNKEL (reference sequence). V gave up 5 bases and J gave up 2 bases, with 13 bases separating them. The CDR3, as DNA: TGTGCCAGCAGCAAGCAGGGTTCTACCTACGAGCAGTACTTC. Translated: CASSKQGSTYEQYF.

This clonotype was counted many times. The chain links TRBV10-3 to TRBJ2-3, with D perhaps TRBD2 (6 bases). Between the trimmed V and J ends, which lost 6 bases and 4 bases, there was a span of 20 bases. The germline gives CDR1 ENHRY, CDR2 SYGVKD. The CDR3 runs to 16 residues. Here the CDR3 reads CAISLARDSLPDTQYF. The CDR3 region has the DNA TGTGCCATCAGCCTTGCTCGGGACTCTCTTCCAGATACGCAGTATTTT.

This clonotype has at least ten counts. The rearrangement joins TRBV20-1 to TRBJ2-7, with 15 nucleotides matching TRBD2. The CDR3 is 21 residues long. The germline V gene has CDR1 DFQATT and CDR2 SNEGSKA (reference sequence). V was pared by 0 bases and J by 0 bases, with 15 bases of the junction left unmatched. Here the CDR3 DNA reads TGCAGTGCTAGAGATAAAAACGCACCGGGACTAGCGGGGGGACTCTCCTACGAGCAGTACTTC. This translates into CSARDKNAPGLAGGLSYEQYF.

The table lists this clonotype with a few counts. This chain joins TRBV3-1 and TRBJ2-1, with no clear D. There are 12 residues in the CDR3. Germline values: CDR1 LGHDT, CDR2 YNNKEL (reference sequence). The V and J ends lost 2 bases and 7 bases respectively, with 6 bases between them. The CDR3 DNA sequence: TGTGCCAGCAGCCAATATGCGAATGAGCAGTTCTTC. It codes for CASSQYANEQFF.

The chain has TRBV7-2 and TRBJ2-2; 7 bases line up with TRBD1. J was trimmed by 6 bases and V by 4 bases; bases with no gene match: 11. The CDR3 is 16 amino acids. The germline V gene encodes CDR1 SGHTA and CDR2 FQGNSA. CDR3 protein: CASSSEGGRRAGELFF. DNA of the CDR3: TGTGCCAGCAGCTCCGAAGGGGGCAGAAGGGCCGGGGAGCTGTTTTTT.

A few counts support this clonotype. This chain uses TRBV6-2 or TRBV6-3 with TRBJ2-7; 8 nucleotides align to TRBD2. Trimming took 4 bases from V and 0 from J; bases not matched to a gene: 8. The CDR3 runs 16 residues. The germline V gene encodes CDR1 MNHEY and CDR2 SVGEGT. CDR3 coding DNA: TGTGCCAGCAGTTCAACCCGACTAGCGCCCTCCTACGAGCAGTACTTC. The encoded protein is CASSSTRLAPSYEQYF.

The sample holds many counts of this clonotype. The chain has TRBV29-1 and TRBJ2-2, with D perhaps TRBD1 (5 bases). CDR3 length: 14 residues. V was pared by 2 bases and J by 1 base, with 8 bases between. Germline assignment: CDR1 SQVTM and CDR2 ANQGSEA. The chain's CDR3 is CSVESRGNTGELFF. CDR3 DNA sequence: TGCAGCGTTGAATCTAGGGGGAACACCGGGGAGCTGTTTTTT.

This clonotype was seen ten or more times. The V gene is TRBV6-6, the J gene TRBJ2-2, with D hard to call. Trimming removed 5 bases at V and 5 bases at J, with 9 bases between. The CDR3 extends over 13 amino acids. Germline CDR1 and CDR2: MNHNY and SVGAGI (reference sequence). CDR3 nucleotide sequence: TGTGCCAGCAGTCCCTCGGCTACCGGGGAGCTGTTTTTT. Residues: CASSPSATGELFF.